This T cell receptor (beta chain) was identified in a study of cytotoxic CD8 clonotypes in ibrutinib-treated CLL. The CDR3 runs 14 residues. The germline V gene has CDR1 SGHNT and CDR2 YYREEE (reference sequence). V was pared by 6 bases and J by 13 bases, with 20 bases between. Sequencing sought depths of 1 in 200,000 to 1 in 1 million T cells. Clones were sequenced by immunoSEQ multiplex PCR, and TCRdb holds only the in-frame ones, with some missing. Here the sample spans some 47,000 clones, around 52% being singletons. The chain carries TRBV5-4 and TRBJ1-6, with a tentative D call TRBD1 (5 bases). The sequencing here drew on PBMCs, taken after 24 months of ibrutinib treatment. The receptor was derived from a human donor with chronic lymphocytic leukemia. CDR3 protein: CASTPGQRGFPLHF. CDR3 DNA sequence: TGTGCCAGCACCCCCGGGCAGCGGGGGTTCCCCCTCCACTTT.